The text below deals with one TCR beta chain. This clonotype was recorded many times. Which antigen it targets is not known. Base qualities are missing; no much larger clone stands one base away. These data originate in a study of T cell repertoires in cytomegalovirus infection (dated by TCRdb to between 2018 and 2020). Regarding the research as a whole: Because public TCR beta signatures pointed to carriage of CMV infection together with the matching HLA type, the HLA type of each donor mattered for the analysis.

Findings and caveats that apply to the study as a whole: Carriers of CMV infection plus the relevant HLA type were discriminated by the cumulative frequency of public TCR beta family members in the study cohort and in an independent roughly 400-donor cohort. The ex vivo response was dominated by HLA-C-restricted CMV-specific TCR beta clonotypes, and the single most frequent clonotype in two of eight donors was supplied by these HLA-C-restricted clonotypes.

For sequencing, an Illumina HiSeq 1500 was employed. TCRdb trimmed public reads at Q25 via fastp, called clones via MiXCR and kept in-frame beta chains. Merged by CDR3 protein, the rows form single entries marked with the most common genes and DNA. The sample contains about 110,000 distinct CDR3 sequences, around 10% of them found a single time. The ten largest clones capture approximately 33% of the sample. Sequenced sample: PBMCs, sequenced either directly or after in vitro stimulation (not recorded which). The source is a human donor in good health (CMV status not recorded). Some clones in this sample may be carry-over from other donors' samples.

The CDR3: CASSSPPGTSTDTQYF. The nucleotides read TGTGCCAGCAGCTCCCCACCCGGGACGAGCACAGATACGCAGTATTTT. The chain is assembled from TRBV7-8 and TRBJ2-3, with the D gene tentatively TRBD1 or TRBD2, based on 5 matching bases in each. Via the germline V gene, CDR1 is SGHVS and CDR2 FQNEAQ. The trim is 4 bases for V and 0 bases for J, with a gap of 14 bases between the germline ends. The CDR3 runs 16 residues from the cysteine to the phenylalanine. Only CDR3 DNA remains: 48 bases, in frame from the first base.